This TCR beta chain was profiled in a study of monozygotic twins with inflammatory bowel disease. Germline assignment: CDR1 SGHTA and CDR2 FQGNSA. This CDR3 is built from 16 residues. Template switching was used to attach UMIs, which incorporated a 6-nucleotide sample barcode. TCRdb re-called the 5' RACE reads; every CDR3 protein appears as one record, without DNA. Its table lists approximately 160,000 distinct CDR3 sequences. Note on this clonotype: Antigen unknown.

General study points: With others, IBD patients shared fewer clonotypes than healthy twins did, especially with disease activity.

Each donor had 2.5 to 3 ml of blood drawn. Total RNA from whole blood was isolated with no T cell sorting. What was sequenced was blood. The sequence was collected from a human donor with ulcerative colitis or Crohn's disease, or a healthy co-twin of an affected twin (not recorded which). V usage is TRBV7-2 and J usage is TRBJ2-3. CDR3 loop: CASSLVVWASTDTQYF.